Below, one TCR beta chain is given with its context. Only in-frame clones appear in the TCRdb table, and some are missing; sequencing was by immunoSEQ multiplex PCR. The data show around 310,000 clones, approximately 89% seen once. The CDR3 spans 13 residues. V was pared by 5 bases and J by 9 bases, with 11 bases between. This sample was included in a study of blood T cell repertoires in COVID-19. This receptor was obtained from a woman in her 30s who had recovered from COVID-19. The sequencing sample was made of PBMCs or T cells enriched from blood (not recorded which). The rearrangement joins TRBV12-3 or TRBV12-4 to TRBJ1-6, with a tentative D call TRBD1 (5 bases). CDR3 DNA: TGTGCCAGCAGTGTGACAGTTTTTTCACCCCTCCACTTT. Encoded protein: CASSVTVFSPLHF.